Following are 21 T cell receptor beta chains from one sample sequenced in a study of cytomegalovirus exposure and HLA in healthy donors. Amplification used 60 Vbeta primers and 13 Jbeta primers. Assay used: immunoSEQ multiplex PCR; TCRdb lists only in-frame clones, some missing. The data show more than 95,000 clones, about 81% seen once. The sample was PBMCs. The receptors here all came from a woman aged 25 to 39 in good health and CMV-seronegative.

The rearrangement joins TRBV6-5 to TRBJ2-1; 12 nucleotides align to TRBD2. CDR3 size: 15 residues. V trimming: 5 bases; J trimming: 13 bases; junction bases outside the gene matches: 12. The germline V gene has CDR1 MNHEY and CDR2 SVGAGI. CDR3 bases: TGTGCCAGCAGTCACCTGACTAGCGGGAGTTCGGAACAGTTCTTC. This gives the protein CASSHLTSGSSEQFF.

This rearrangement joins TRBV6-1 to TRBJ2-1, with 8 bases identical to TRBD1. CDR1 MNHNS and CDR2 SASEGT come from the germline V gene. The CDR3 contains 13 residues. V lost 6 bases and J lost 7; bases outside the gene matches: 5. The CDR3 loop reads CASRDRGWNEQFF. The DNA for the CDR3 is TGTGCCAGCAGAGACAGGGGCTGGAATGAGCAGTTCTTC.

DNA for the CDR3: TGTGCCTGGAATGGAAGACAGCTGAACACTGAAGCTTTCTTT. It yields the protein CAWNGRQLNTEAFF. The rearrangement links TRBV30 to TRBJ1-1, with a tentative D call TRBD1 (5 bases). Per the germline V gene, CDR1 is GTSNPN and CDR2 is SVGIG (reference sequence). This CDR3 contains 14 residues. The ends were cut back, 4 bases at V and 0 bases at J, with 12 bases in the middle.

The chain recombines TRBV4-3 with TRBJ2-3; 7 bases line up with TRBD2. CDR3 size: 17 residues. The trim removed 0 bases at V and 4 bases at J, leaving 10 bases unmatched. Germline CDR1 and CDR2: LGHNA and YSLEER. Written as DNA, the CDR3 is TGCGCCAGCAGCCAAGACGGGGGGTCCGCAGGAGCAGATACGCAGTATTTT. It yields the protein CASSQDGGSAGADTQYF.

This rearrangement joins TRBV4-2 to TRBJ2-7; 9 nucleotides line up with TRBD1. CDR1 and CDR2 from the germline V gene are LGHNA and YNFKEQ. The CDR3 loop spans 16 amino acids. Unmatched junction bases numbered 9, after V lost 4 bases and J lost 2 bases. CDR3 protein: CASSPGQGKRAYEQYF. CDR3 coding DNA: TGTGCCAGCAGCCCGGGACAGGGTAAAAGGGCCTACGAGCAGTACTTC.

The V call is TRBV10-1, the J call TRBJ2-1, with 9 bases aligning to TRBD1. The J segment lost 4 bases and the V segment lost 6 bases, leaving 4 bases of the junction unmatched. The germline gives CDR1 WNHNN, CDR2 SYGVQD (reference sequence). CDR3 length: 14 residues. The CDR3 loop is CASRAGTGYNEQFF. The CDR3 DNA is TGCGCCAGCAGGGCCGGGACAGGGTACAATGAGCAGTTCTTC.

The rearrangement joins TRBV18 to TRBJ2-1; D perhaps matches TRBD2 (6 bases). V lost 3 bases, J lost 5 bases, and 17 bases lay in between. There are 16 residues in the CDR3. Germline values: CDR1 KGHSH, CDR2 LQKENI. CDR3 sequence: CASSPGSGGTNNEQFF. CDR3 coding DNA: TGTGCCAGCTCACCGGGGTCAGGAGGGACCAACAATGAGCAGTTCTTC.

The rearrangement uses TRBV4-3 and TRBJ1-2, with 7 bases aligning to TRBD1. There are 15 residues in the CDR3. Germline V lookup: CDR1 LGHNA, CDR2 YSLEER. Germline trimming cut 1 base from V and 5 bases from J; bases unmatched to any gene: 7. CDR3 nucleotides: TGCGCCAGCAGCCAAGGAGGACAGGATGAATATGGCTACACCTTC. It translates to CASSQGGQDEYGYTF.

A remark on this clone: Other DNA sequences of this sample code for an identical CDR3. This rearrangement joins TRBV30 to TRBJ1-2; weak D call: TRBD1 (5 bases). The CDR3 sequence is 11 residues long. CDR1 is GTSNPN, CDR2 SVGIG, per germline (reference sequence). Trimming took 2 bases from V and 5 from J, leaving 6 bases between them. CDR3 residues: CAWSQGYGYTF. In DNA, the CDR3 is TGTGCCTGGAGTCAGGGTTATGGCTACACCTTC.

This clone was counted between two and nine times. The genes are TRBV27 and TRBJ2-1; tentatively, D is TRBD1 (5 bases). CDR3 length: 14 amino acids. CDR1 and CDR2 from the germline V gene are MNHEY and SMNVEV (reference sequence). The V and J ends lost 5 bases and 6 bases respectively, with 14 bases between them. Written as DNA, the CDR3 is TGTGCCAGCAGTCCCAGGACACTGGGCAATGAGCAGTTCTTC. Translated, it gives CASSPRTLGNEQFF.

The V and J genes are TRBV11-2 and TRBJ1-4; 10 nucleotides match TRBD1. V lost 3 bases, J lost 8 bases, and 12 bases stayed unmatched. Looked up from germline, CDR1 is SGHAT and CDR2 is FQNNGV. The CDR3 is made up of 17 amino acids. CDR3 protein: CASSFISWTGGEEKLFF. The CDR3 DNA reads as TGTGCCAGCAGCTTCATATCATGGACAGGGGGAGAAGAAAAACTGTTTTTT.

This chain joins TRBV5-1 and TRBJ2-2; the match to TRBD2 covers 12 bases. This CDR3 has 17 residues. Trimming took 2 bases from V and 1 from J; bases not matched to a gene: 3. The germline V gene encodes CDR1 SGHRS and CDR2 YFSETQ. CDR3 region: CASSFRTSGVNTGELFF. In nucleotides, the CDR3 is TGCGCCAGCAGCTTTCGGACTAGCGGGGTGAACACCGGGGAGCTGTTTTTT.

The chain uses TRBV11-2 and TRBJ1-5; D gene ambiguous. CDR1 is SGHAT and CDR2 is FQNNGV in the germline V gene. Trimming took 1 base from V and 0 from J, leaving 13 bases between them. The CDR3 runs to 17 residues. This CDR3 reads CASSLVSGSYSNQPQHF. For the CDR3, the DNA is TGTGCCAGCAGCTTAGTAAGCGGTAGTTATAGCAATCAGCCCCAGCATTTT.

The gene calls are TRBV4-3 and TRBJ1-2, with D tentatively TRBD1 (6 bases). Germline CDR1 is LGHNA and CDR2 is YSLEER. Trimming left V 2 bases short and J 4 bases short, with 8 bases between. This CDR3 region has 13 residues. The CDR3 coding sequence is TGCGCCAGCAGCCAAACACAGGGCTATGGCTACACCTTC. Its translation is CASSQTQGYGYTF.

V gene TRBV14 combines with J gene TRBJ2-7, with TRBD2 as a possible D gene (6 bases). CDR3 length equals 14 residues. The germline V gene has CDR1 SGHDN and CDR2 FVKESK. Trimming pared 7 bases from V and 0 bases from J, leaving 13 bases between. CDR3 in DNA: TGTGCCAGCACCCGTAGCGGTTCCTCCTACGAGCAGTACTTC. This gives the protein CASTRSGSSYEQYF.

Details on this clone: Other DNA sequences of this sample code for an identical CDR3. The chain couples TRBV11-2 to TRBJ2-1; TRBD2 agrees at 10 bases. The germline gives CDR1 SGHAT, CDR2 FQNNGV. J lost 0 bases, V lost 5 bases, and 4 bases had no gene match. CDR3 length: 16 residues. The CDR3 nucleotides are TGTGCCAGCAGCGTGTCTAGCGGGAGCTCCTACAATGAGCAGTTCTTC. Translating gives CASSVSSGSSYNEQFF.

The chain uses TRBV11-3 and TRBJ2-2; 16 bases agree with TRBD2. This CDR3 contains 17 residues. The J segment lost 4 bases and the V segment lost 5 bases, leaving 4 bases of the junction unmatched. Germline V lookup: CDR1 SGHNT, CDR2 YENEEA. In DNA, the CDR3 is TGTGCCAGCAGCACGGGACTAGCGGGGGGGCGCACCGGGGAGCTGTTTTTT. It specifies CASSTGLAGGRTGELFF. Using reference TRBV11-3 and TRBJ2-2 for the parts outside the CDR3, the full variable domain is EAGVVQSPRYKIIEKKQPVAFWCNPISGHNTLYWYLQNLGQGPELLIRYENEEAVDDSQLPKDRFSAERLKGVDSTLKIQPAELGDSAVYLCASSTGLAGGRTGELFFGEGSRLTVL.

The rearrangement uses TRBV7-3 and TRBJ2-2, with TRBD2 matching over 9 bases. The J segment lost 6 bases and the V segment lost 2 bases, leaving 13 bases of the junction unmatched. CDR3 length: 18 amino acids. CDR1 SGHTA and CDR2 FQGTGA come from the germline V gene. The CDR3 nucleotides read TGTGCCAGCAGCTTATACGGGCGGGGTAGCGGGAGTCCCGGGGAGCTGTTTTTT. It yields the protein CASSLYGRGSGSPGELFF.

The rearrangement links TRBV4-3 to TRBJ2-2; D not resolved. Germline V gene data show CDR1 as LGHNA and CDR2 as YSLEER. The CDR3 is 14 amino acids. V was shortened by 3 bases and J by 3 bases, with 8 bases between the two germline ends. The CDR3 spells CASSHVGDTGELFF. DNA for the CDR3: TGCGCCAGCAGCCATGTGGGCGACACCGGGGAGCTGTTTTTT.

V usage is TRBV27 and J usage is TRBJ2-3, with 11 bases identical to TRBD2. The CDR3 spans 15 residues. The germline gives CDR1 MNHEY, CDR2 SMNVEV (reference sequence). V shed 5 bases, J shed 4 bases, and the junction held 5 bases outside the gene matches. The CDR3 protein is CASSGLAGGPDTQYF. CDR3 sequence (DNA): TGTGCCAGCAGTGGCCTAGCGGGAGGTCCAGATACGCAGTATTTT.

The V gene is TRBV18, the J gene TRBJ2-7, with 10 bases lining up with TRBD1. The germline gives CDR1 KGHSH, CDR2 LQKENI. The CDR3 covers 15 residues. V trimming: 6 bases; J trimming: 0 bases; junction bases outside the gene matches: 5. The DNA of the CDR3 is TGTGCCAGCTCGCCCGGGACAGGGGTCTCCTACGAGCAGTACTTC. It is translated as CASSPGTGVSYEQYF.